These T cell receptor beta chains were read from a single sample in a study of T cell repertoires in cytomegalovirus infection. The antigens these receptors bind are not known. From the reads, TCRdb called clonotypes with MiXCR, one entry per CDR3 protein. The top ten hold roughly two fifths of the sample, which has a few hundred thousand distinct CDR3 sequences, roughly 46% seen once. The source material was cultured PBMCs, sampled from culture after CMV antigen stimulation. The receptors shown here come from a human donor in good health (CMV status not recorded). Some clones in this sample may be carry-over from other donors' samples. The CDR3 runs from the conserved cysteine through the conserved F or W. The D gene is left open where the match is weak. A row's size may be missing; if present it is once, few, many or a size class.

>TRBV11-3|TRBJ1-1|TRBD1|few
CASSWGTGGAATEAFF
TGTGCCAGCAGCTGGGGAACAGGGGGCGCCGCCACTGAAGCTTTCTTT
>TRBV7-2|TRBJ2-7|-|many
CASSLGQASYEQYF
TGTGCCAGCAGCTTAGGACAGGCCTCCTACGAGCAGTACTTC
>TRBV19|TRBJ1-1|-|many
CASSLTMNTEAFF
TGTGCCAGTAGTCTAACTATGAACACTGAAGCTTTCTTT
>TRBV5-6|TRBJ2-1|-|few
CASSLYQVVHEQFF
TGTGCCAGCAGCTTGTACCAGGTTGTCCATGAGCAGTTCTTC
>TRBV11-2|TRBJ2-5|-|-
CASNRQNQETQYF
TGTGCCAGCAACCGACAGAACCAAGAGACCCAGTACTTC
>TRBV12-3/TRBV12-4|TRBJ1-4|TRBD1|-
CASSPTGTDEKLFF
TGTGCCAGCAGTCCTACCGGGACAGATGAAAAACTGTTTTTT
>TRBV12-3/TRBV12-4|TRBJ2-1|-|-
CASSFGRLEQFF
TGTGCCAGCAGTTTTGGTCGTCTTGAGCAGTTCTTC
>TRBV10-3|TRBJ2-1|TRBD2|-
CAISAGGLAAPNEQFF
TGTGCCATCAGTGCGGGGGGGTTGGCCGCGCCCAATGAGCAGTTCTTC
>TRBV4-2|TRBJ2-2|TRBD1|few
CASSQDNSGGTGELFF
TGTGCCAGCAGCCAAGATAATTCAGGGGGCACCGGGGAGCTGTTTTTT
>TRBV7-9|TRBJ1-1|-|-
CASSLIHLNTEAFF
TGTGCCAGCAGCTTGATACATTTGAACACTGAAGCTTTCTTT
>TRBV18|TRBJ2-1|TRBD2|few
CASSPASGSYNEQFF
TGTGCCAGCTCACCAGCTAGCGGCTCCTACAATGAGCAGTTCTTC
>TRBV5-5|TRBJ2-7|TRBD2|-
CASSPRLAGEQYF
TGTGCCAGCAGCCCAAGACTAGCTGGCGAGCAGTACTTC
>TRBV7-9|TRBJ2-6|-|-
CASSLRDGSLGGANVLTF
TGTGCCAGCAGCTTACGGGACGGTTCACTTGGAGGGGCCAACGTCCTGACTTTC
>TRBV3-1|TRBJ2-5|-|-
CASSQDLSQETQYF
TGTGCCAGCAGCCAAGATTTGTCCCAAGAGACCCAGTACTTC
>TRBV19|TRBJ2-3|-|-
CASSPLAGDTQYF
TGTGCCAGTAGTCCCTTGGCGGGGGATACGCAGTATTTT
>TRBV6-8|TRBJ1-6|-|-
CASSFTGFSNSPLHF
TGTGCCAGCAGCTTCACAGGGTTTAGTAATTCACCCCTCCACTTT
>TRBV6-1|TRBJ2-4|-|many
CASSRGGAKNIQYF
TGTGCCAGCAGTCGAGGGGGAGCCAAAAACATTCAGTACTTC
>TRBV6-2/TRBV6-3|TRBJ2-3|-|-
CASTPGVRAGRADGTDTQYF
TGTGCCAGCACCCCAGGGGTCAGGGCTGGAAGAGCGGATGGCACAGATACGCAGTATTTT
>TRBV7-2|TRBJ2-1|-|-
CASSLAPQGSYNEQFF
TGTGCCAGCAGCTTAGCGCCTCAGGGCTCCTACAATGAGCAGTTCTTC
>TRBV4-2|TRBJ2-6|-|-
CASSQQSPDFSGANVLTF
TGTGCCAGCAGCCAACAATCTCCTGACTTCTCTGGGGCCAACGTCCTGACTTTC
>TRBV6-5|TRBJ2-7|-|few
CASSARGGHEQYF
TGTGCCAGCAGTGCCAGGGGTGGCCACGAGCAGTACTTC
>TRBV5-1|TRBJ2-3|-|-
CASSRLATTDTQYF
TGCGCCAGCAGCCGCCTAGCAACCACAGATACGCAGTATTTT
>TRBV20-1|TRBJ1-6|-|-
CSATGTLLINSPLHF
TGCAGTGCTACAGGGACGCTATTAATTAATTCACCCCTCCACTTT
>TRBV19|TRBJ2-7|-|few
CASSAQPRAGAPHEQYF
TGTGCCAGTAGTGCCCAACCGCGGGCAGGGGCGCCCCACGAGCAGTACTTC
>TRBV7-9|TRBJ1-1|-|-
CASSLAALPQAFF
TGTGCCAGCAGCTTAGCCGCGCTCCCCCAGGCTTTCTTT
>TRBV7-2|TRBJ2-5|TRBD2|many
CASSSMGGETQYF
TGTGCCAGCAGCTCCATGGGGGGGGAGACCCAGTACTTC
>TRBV6-6|TRBJ1-2|-|few
CASHLPGGNYGYTF
TGTGCCAGCCACCTTCCGGGGGGGAACTATGGCTACACCTTC
>TRBV6-5|TRBJ1-6|-|-
CASRGGAVSPLHF
TGTGCCAGCAGGGGGGGGGCGGTTTCACCCCTCCACTTT
>TRBV7-6|TRBJ2-1|TRBD1|-
CASSLALGTGSSEQFF
TGTGCCAGCAGCTTAGCGTTGGGGACAGGCTCGTCTGAGCAGTTCTTC
>TRBV10-3|TRBJ1-2|TRBD1|-
CAISGPDRASSFGYTF
TGTGCCATCAGTGGGCCGGACAGGGCTTCTAGTTTTGGCTACACCTTC
>TRBV5-8|TRBJ2-7|-|-
CASSLKQGPRVQYF
TGTGCCAGCAGCTTGAAACAGGGCCCAAGGGTGCAGTACTTC
>TRBV11-3|TRBJ2-1|-|-
CASSPVAGSYNEQFF
TGTGCCAGCAGTCCCGTGGCAGGGTCCTACAATGAGCAGTTCTTC
>TRBV7-2|TRBJ1-5|-|many
CASSSNRVDQPQHF
TGTGCCAGCAGCTCCAACAGGGTAGATCAGCCCCAGCATTTT
>TRBV7-2|TRBJ2-3|-|few
CASSLAWKDTQYF
TGTGCCAGCAGCTTAGCGTGGAAGGATACGCAGTATTTT
>TRBV7-4|TRBJ1-6|-|-
CASDRMGVRSSPLHF
TGTGCCAGCGACAGGATGGGCGTGAGGAGTTCACCCCTCCACTTT
>TRBV12-3/TRBV12-4|TRBJ2-5|-|few
CASSPRMQVTQYF
TGTGCCAGCAGCCCCCGGATGCAGGTGACCCAGTACTTC
>TRBV7-8|TRBJ1-5|-|few
CASSPTGGDYSNQPQHF
TGTGCCAGCAGCCCCACGGGGGGGGATTATAGCAATCAGCCCCAGCATTTT
>TRBV9|TRBJ2-1|-|-
CASSVAPTGAYNEQFF
TGTGCCAGCAGCGTAGCTCCCACTGGGGCGTACAATGAGCAGTTCTTC
>TRBV7-9|TRBJ2-5|-|-
CASSIETQYF
TGTGCCAGCAGCATAGAGACCCAGTACTTC
>TRBV5-1|TRBJ2-1|-|few
CASRITTDSYNEQFF
TGCGCCAGCAGGATTACTACTGACAGCTACAATGAGCAGTTCTTC
>TRBV10-3|TRBJ1-5|-|-
CAISESKFAGRTNQPQHF
TGTGCCATCAGTGAGTCGAAATTCGCCGGGCGGACGAATCAGCCCCAGCATTTT
>TRBV19|TRBJ1-1|-|-
CASSMVGAGGMNTEAFF
TGTGCCAGTAGTATGGTTGGGGCGGGGGGAATGAACACTGAAGCTTTCTTT
>TRBV7-8|TRBJ1-6|-|many
CASSSLEGSLNSPLHF
TGTGCCAGCAGTTCCCTTGAGGGCTCCCTTAATTCACCCCTCCACTTT
>TRBV7-2|TRBJ2-5|-|-
CASSSWPGKGETQYF
TGTGCCAGCAGCTCCTGGCCTGGGAAGGGAGAGACCCAGTACTTC
>TRBV10-2|TRBJ2-7|TRBD1|-
CASGFTGGGSEQYF
TGCGCCAGCGGTTTTACAGGGGGCGGTTCCGAGCAGTACTTC
>TRBV4-1|TRBJ1-1|-|-
CARSVGWGDPPTEAFF
TGCGCCCGTTCCGTGGGATGGGGCGACCCGCCCACTGAAGCTTTCTTT
>TRBV7-3|TRBJ2-3|TRBD2|-
CASSLRPASGGRGTDTQYF
TGTGCCAGCAGCTTACGCCCGGCCAGCGGGGGCCGGGGGACAGATACGCAGTATTTT
>TRBV7-9|TRBJ2-2|-|few
CASSTDRSRATGELFF
TGTGCCAGCAGTACGGACCGCAGTAGGGCCACCGGGGAGCTGTTTTTT
>TRBV19|TRBJ2-5|TRBD2|once
CASRTSGSPQETQYF
TGTGCCAGTAGAACTAGCGGGAGCCCTCAAGAGACCCAGTACTTC
>TRBV7-6|TRBJ2-1|-|-
CASSQLPIGEQFF
TGTGCCAGCAGTCAACTGCCTATCGGTGAGCAGTTCTTC
>TRBV6-1|TRBJ1-1|-|few
CASSDGGREYTEAFF
TGTGCCAGCAGTGATGGGGGCAGGGAGTACACTGAAGCTTTCTTT
>TRBV4-1|TRBJ2-3|-|few
CASSLTALGRRATQYF
TGTGCCAGCAGCCTAACGGCGCTAGGACGTCGGGCTACGCAGTATTTT
>TRBV6-2/TRBV6-3|TRBJ2-7|TRBD2|-
CASSYATSGRSYEQYF
TGTGCCAGCAGTTACGCTACTAGCGGGAGATCGTACGAGCAGTACTTC
>TRBV27|TRBJ2-3|TRBD2|few
CASGPRGGRTDTQYF
TGTGCCAGCGGCCCGCGGGGGGGACGCACAGATACGCAGTATTTT
>TRBV27|TRBJ2-3|-|-
CASNSLGLTPEHTQYF
TGTGCCAGCAACTCCCTAGGTCTCACCCCCGAGCATACGCAGTATTTT
>TRBV19|TRBJ1-3|-|-
CASTPGQPGNTIYF
TGTGCCAGTACCCCCGGACAGCCTGGAAACACCATATATTTT
>TRBV7-9|TRBJ1-4|-|few
CASSIPQDAQGKLFF
TGTGCCAGCAGCATTCCACAGGACGCTCAAGGAAAACTGTTTTTT
>TRBV12-3/TRBV12-4|TRBJ1-5|-|many
CASSDRERGGGNQPQHF
TGTGCCAGCAGCGACCGGGAACGAGGGGGGGGCAATCAGCCCCAGCATTTT
>TRBV12-3/TRBV12-4|TRBJ1-2|-|-
CASSQFDSFNYGYTF
TGTGCCAGCAGTCAATTTGACAGCTTTAACTATGGCTACACCTTC
>TRBV18|TRBJ2-3|TRBD1|few
CASSPDRGLTDTQYF
TGTGCCAGCTCACCCGACAGGGGGCTAACAGATACGCAGTATTTT